Below, 6 T cell receptor beta chains from the same sample are listed, as sequenced in a study of esophageal squamous cell carcinoma under preoperative chemotherapy. Using its own MiXCR run on the PCR reads, TCRdb lists one record per CDR3 protein. The data show under 20,000 distinct CDR3 sequences, with about 45% seen just once and roughly 28% held by the top ten. Specified time point: after preoperative PTX-NDP chemotherapy. This sample was taken from a patient given preoperative chemotherapy. All receptors derive from a human donor with esophageal squamous cell carcinoma. The donor label of this sample is uncertain.

This clonotype was counted only a few times. The chain joins TRBV6-1 to TRBJ2-3, with D maybe TRBD1 (5 bases). The CDR3 runs to 13 residues. From germline, CDR1 is MNHNS and CDR2 SASEGT. The V and J ends lost 5 bases and 1 base respectively, with 7 bases between them. The chain's CDR3 is CASSQGGTDTQYF. CDR3 nucleotides: TGTGCCAGCAGTCAAGGGGGCACAGATACGCAGTATTTT.

This clonotype was seen more than once but under ten times. This chain uses TRBV12-3 or TRBV12-4 with TRBJ2-1; the D is unclear. V was clipped by 0 bases and J by 10 bases, with 4 bases between them. This CDR3 is built from 11 residues. The CDR3 region is CASSLAKEQFF. The CDR3 DNA reads TGTGCCAGCAGTTTAGCTAAGGAGCAGTTCTTC.

This chain joins TRBV11-1 and TRBJ2-7; D gene unclear. Germline V gene sequence: CDR1 SGHAT, CDR2 FQDESV (reference sequence). The CDR3 is 14 residues long. V was trimmed by 1 base and J by 1 base, leaving 8 bases between them. CDR3 region: CASSLDTVSYEQYF. The DNA for the CDR3 is TGTGCCAGCAGCTTAGACACAGTTTCCTACGAGCAGTACTTC.

This clonotype was detected ten times or more. A much larger clone is a single base away; this may be a read error. The CDR3 is CASRGTSGSSYNEQYF. The CDR3, as DNA: TGTGCCAGCAGGGGGACTAGCGGGAGCTCCTACAATGAGCAGTACTTC. V gene TRBV6-1 combines with J gene TRBJ2-1; 14 bases are a match to TRBD2. The J call may be faulty, since TRBJ2-7 better matches the DNA end. In germline, CDR1 is MNHNS, CDR2 SASEGT. The CDR3 loop spans 16 amino acids.

Note on this clonotype: Without the conserved terminal phenylalanine or tryptophan, this CDR3 likely stems from a read error. The limits of the CDR3 on the DNA are not certain, so only TCRdb's listed CDR3 is given. V is TRBV7-9 and J is TRBJ2-6; the table gives TRBD1 as D, unverified against the DNA. Per the germline V gene, CDR1 is SEHNR and CDR2 is FQNEAQ (reference sequence). The CDR3 numbers 15 amino acids, ends counted. The CDR3 loop is CASSPRGQGDRDAGL.

Regarding this clonotype: At one end the junction does not follow the germline gene, possibly because of a read error. The chain couples TRBV7-2 to TRBJ2-5, with a tentative D call TRBD1 (6 bases). There are 14 residues in the CDR3. In germline, CDR1 is SGHTA, CDR2 FQGNSA. The CDR3 coding sequence is TGTGCCAGCAGCCCTACCGGGGACAAAGAGGCCCTGTCTTTC. This sequence encodes CASSPTGDKEALSF.